This TCR beta chain was captured by sequencing in a study of cytomegalovirus exposure and HLA in healthy donors. A note on this clone: Its antigen is not known.

13 Jbeta primers and 60 Vbeta primers were used for the PCR. Produced via immunoSEQ multiplex PCR; TCRdb's table is partial and in-frame only. The sample lists some 130,000 clones, more than 60% occurring once. Germline V lookup: CDR1 SGHNT, CDR2 YYREEE (reference sequence). The germline V and J ends were trimmed by 4 bases and 6 bases, with 14 bases remaining between them. CDR3 length equals 14 residues. Study-wide results and limits: Prior analysis indicated that the majority of TCR beta V segments exhibited productivity approximately 87% or approximately 30% of the time.

Sequencing used PBMCs. This clonotype originated in a woman aged 18 to 35 in good health and CMV-seronegative. The chain couples TRBV5-4 to TRBJ2-1; D gene ambiguous. The CDR3 DNA reads TGTGCCAGCAGCGAGACCGAGGTGATCAATGAGCAGTTCTTC. Residues: CASSETEVINEQFF.